Presented here are 20 T cell receptor beta chains from one specimen sequenced in a study of T-cell memory formation after mild COVID-19. Using its own MiXCR run on the 5' RACE reads, TCRdb lists one record per CDR3 protein. The sample has hundreds of thousands of distinct CDR3 sequences; 15% to 20% are singletons. The sequenced material came from PBMCs or a T cell subset sorted from them (not recorded which). The receptor set was obtained from a man aged 18 to 30 who had mild COVID-19 (a few samples of this study predate the infection). Cell type and time point are not known.

The chain combines TRBV28 with TRBJ2-5; 7 bases line up with TRBD1. Germline CDR1 and CDR2: MDHEN and SYDVKM. Unmatched junction bases numbered 6, after V lost 6 bases and J lost 5 bases. There are 13 residues in the CDR3. CDR3 region: CASRLQGYETQYF. The CDR3 nucleotides read TGTGCCAGCAGGCTACAGGGGTATGAGACCCAGTACTTC.

This clonotype was seen a few times. V usage is TRBV7-9 and J usage is TRBJ1-3; D remains unclear. Per the germline V gene, CDR1 is SEHNR and CDR2 is FQNEAQ (reference sequence). Trimming removed 1 base from V and 1 base from J, with 11 bases in between. The CDR3 is 16 amino acids. The CDR3 is CASSLGVVGSGNTIYF. The CDR3 DNA reads as TGTGCCAGCAGCTTAGGAGTTGTGGGTTCTGGAAACACCATATATTTT.

This clonotype has more than one count but fewer than ten. The chain uses TRBV5-1 and TRBJ1-2; D not certain. V lost 4 bases and J 4 bases, leaving 20 bases between the germline ends. Per the germline V gene, CDR1 is SGHRS and CDR2 is YFSETQ. The CDR3 loop spans 16 amino acids. CDR3 residues: CASSAPPAGIGYGYTF. The CDR3 region has the DNA TGCGCCAGCAGCGCACCCCCCGCGGGAATCGGCTATGGCTACACCTTC.

The table lists this clonotype with a few counts. One end of the junction does not line up with germline, which may come from a read error. The genes are TRBV7-3 and TRBJ2-3; 11 bases agree with TRBD1. Germline CDR1 SGHTA, CDR2 FQGTGA. CDR3 length equals 17 residues. CDR3 sequence reads: CASSSSLGGQGADTQYF. CDR3 bases: TGTGCCAGCAGCTCCTCCCTAGGAGGACAGGGGGCAGACACGCAGTATTTT.

This clonotype was seen a few times. V is TRBV11-1 and J is TRBJ2-5; no clear D gene. The V and J ends lost 3 bases and 5 bases respectively, with 10 bases between them. This CDR3 region has 13 residues. The germline CDR1 and CDR2 sequences are SGHAT and FQDESV (reference sequence). CDR3 in amino acids: CASSFGSVETQYF. For the CDR3, the DNA is TGTGCCAGCAGCTTTGGGTCAGTGGAGACCCAGTACTTC.

V usage is TRBV7-6 and J usage is TRBJ2-3; D is unclear. The CDR3 has 16 residues. Germline CDR1 and CDR2: SGHVS and FNYEAQ. Trimming took 1 base from V and 2 from J, leaving 13 bases between them. CDR3 region: CASSLVAPGPTDTQYF. CDR3 coding DNA: TGTGCCAGCAGCTTAGTGGCGCCGGGCCCCACAGATACGCAGTATTTT.

The chain couples TRBV18 to TRBJ2-5; D is uncertain. Germline CDR1 and CDR2: KGHSH and LQKENI. The CDR3 runs 13 residues. Trimming cost V 2 bases and J 5 bases, with 9 bases left between them. The CDR3 reads CASSPSTAETQYF. The CDR3 DNA sequence: TGTGCCAGCTCACCATCGACGGCGGAGACCCAGTACTTC.

At least ten counts were recorded for this clonotype. The chain recombines TRBV5-1 with TRBJ2-6, with D possibly called TRBD1 or TRBD2 (5 bases each). This CDR3 has 20 residues. The V end was cut by 1 base, the J end by 0 bases, with 20 bases between. CDR1 is SGHRS, CDR2 YFSETQ, per germline. CDR3: CASSLPRDGSTHSGANVLTF. CDR3 bases: TGCGCCAGCAGCTTGCCCCGGGACGGATCGACCCACTCTGGGGCCAACGTCCTGACTTTC.

This clonotype was seen once. This chain uses TRBV11-3 with TRBJ2-2; D possibly corresponds to TRBD2 (6 bases). With 5 bases removed from V and 1 base from J, the gap between germline ends came to 8 bases. This CDR3 contains 14 residues. CDR1 and CDR2 from the germline V gene are SGHNT and YENEEA. This CDR3 reads CASSTGGNTGELFF. In DNA form, the CDR3 reads TGTGCCAGCAGCACCGGGGGGAACACCGGGGAGCTGTTTTTT.

The table lists this clonotype with many counts. The gene calls are TRBV5-1 and TRBJ2-7, with TRBD2 matching 11 bases. Looked up from germline, CDR1 is SGHRS and CDR2 is YFSETQ. V lost 4 bases and J lost 0; bases outside the gene matches: 9. This CDR3 comprises 17 residues. The DNA for the CDR3 is TGCGCCAGCAGCCCACCTACTAGCGGGGGCTTCTCCTACGAGCAGTACTTC. This encodes CASSPPTSGGFSYEQYF.

This clonotype was observed a few times. This chain uses TRBV2 with TRBJ2-1; D is uncertain. V lost 5 bases and J 4 bases, leaving 15 bases between the germline ends. The length of the CDR3 is 15 residues. The V gene's germline CDR1 is SNHLY and CDR2 FYNNEI. The CDR3: CASSLRFARYNEQFF. In nucleotides, the CDR3 is TGTGCCAGCAGTCTCCGGTTCGCGCGGTACAATGAGCAGTTCTTC.

V gene TRBV29-1 combines with J gene TRBJ2-3, with 7 bases identical to TRBD2. The CDR3 is 14 residues long. CDR1 and CDR2 (germline): SQVTM, ANQGSEA. The V and J ends lost 7 bases and 2 bases, in that order; junction bases with no gene match: 9. The CDR3 nucleotides read TGCAGCGCAGCCCGGACTAGGGACACAGATACGCAGTATTTT. It encodes CSAARTRDTDTQYF.

This clonotype was observed many times. The chain is built from TRBV3-1 and TRBJ2-2; D gene unclear. V shed 3 bases and J shed 8 bases, with 4 bases lying between them. Germline values: CDR1 LGHDT, CDR2 YNNKEL (reference sequence). There are 11 residues in the CDR3. CDR3 residues: CASSQLGELFF. The CDR3 bases are TGTGCCAGCAGCCAGCTGGGGGAGCTGTTTTTT.

This clonotype was seen a few times. J is TRBJ1-1 and V is TRBV29-1; possibly TRBD1 for D (5 bases). Germline CDR1 is SQVTM and CDR2 is ANQGSEA. The V end was cut by 4 bases, the J end by 6 bases, with 15 bases between. The CDR3 has 13 amino acids. CDR3 region: CSVVPPGGAEAFF. The CDR3 nucleotides read TGCAGCGTTGTCCCTCCGGGGGGGGCTGAAGCTTTCTTT.

The rearrangement links TRBV7-3 to TRBJ2-1; D might be TRBD1 (5 bases). The CDR3 totals 13 residues. Germline V gives CDR1 SGHTA, CDR2 FQGTGA. V was trimmed by 4 bases and J by 6 bases, leaving 10 bases between them. This chain's CDR3 is CASSSFQGNEQFF. In DNA form, the CDR3 reads TGTGCCAGCAGCTCATTCCAGGGCAATGAGCAGTTCTTC. The entire variable domain, with the rest obtained from reference TRBV7-3 and TRBJ2-1, is as follows: GAGVSQTPSNKVTEKGKYVELRCDPISGHTALYWYRQSLGQGPEFLIYFQGTGAADDSGLPNDRFFAVRPEGSVSTLKIQRTERGDSAVYLCASSSFQGNEQFFGPGTRLTVL.

J is TRBJ2-1 and V is TRBV2; 11 bases map to TRBD2. Trimming removed 6 bases from V and 4 bases from J; junction bases left unmatched: 8. The germline gives CDR1 SNHLY, CDR2 FYNNEI. This CDR3 has 16 amino acids. In DNA form, the CDR3 reads TGTGCCAGCAGCCCAAGCCTAGCGGGGGGTTACAATGAGCAGTTCTTC. Translating it yields CASSPSLAGGYNEQFF.

The J gene is TRBJ1-1, the V gene TRBV28; D is perhaps TRBD1 (5 bases). The CDR3 is 12 amino acids. Germline V gives CDR1 MDHEN, CDR2 SYDVKM. The V and J ends lost 2 bases and 8 bases respectively, with 9 bases between them. Written as DNA, the CDR3 is TGTGCCAGCAGTTTAAGACAGAGAGAAGCTTTCTTT. It is translated as CASSLRQREAFF.

This clonotype was detected only a few times. This chain links TRBV7-7 with TRBJ2-2, with D hard to call. This CDR3 region has 15 residues. V was clipped by 1 base and J by 3 bases, with 9 bases between them. Germline CDR1 reads SSHAT; CDR2 reads FNYEAQ (reference sequence). The CDR3 spells CASSLEVSDTGELFF. The CDR3 coding sequence is TGTGCCAGCAGCTTAGAGGTTTCAGACACCGGGGAGCTGTTTTTT.

The rearrangement uses TRBV29-1 and TRBJ2-7; a weak D match, TRBD1 (5 bases). Trimming took 6 bases from V and 6 from J, leaving 15 bases between them. The germline V gene encodes CDR1 SQVTM and CDR2 ANQGSEA. This CDR3 region has 12 residues. The CDR3 DNA reads as TGCAGCGTCGACTCAGGGTCGGGCGAGCAGTACTTC. As protein: CSVDSGSGEQYF.

This clonotype came up many times. Here the CDR3 DNA reads TGCAGTGCTAGAGATTTGGTGAAGGTCTCAGATACGCAGTATTTT. Its translation is CSARDLVKVSDTQYF. The chain joins TRBV20-1 to TRBJ2-3, with D uncertain. This CDR3 has 15 amino acids. CDR1 and CDR2 (germline): DFQATT, SNEGSKA (reference sequence). V was trimmed by 0 bases and J by 4 bases, leaving 14 bases between them.